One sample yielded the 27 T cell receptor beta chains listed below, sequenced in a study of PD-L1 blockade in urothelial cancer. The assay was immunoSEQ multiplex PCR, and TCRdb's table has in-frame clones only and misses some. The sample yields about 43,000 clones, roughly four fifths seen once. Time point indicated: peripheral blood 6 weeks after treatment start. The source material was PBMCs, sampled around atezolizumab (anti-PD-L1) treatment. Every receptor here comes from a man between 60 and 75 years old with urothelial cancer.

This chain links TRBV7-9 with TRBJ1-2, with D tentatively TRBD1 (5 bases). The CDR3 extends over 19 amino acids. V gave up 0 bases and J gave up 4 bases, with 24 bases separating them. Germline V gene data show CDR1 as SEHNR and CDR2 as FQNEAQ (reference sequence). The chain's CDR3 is CASSLAITSRVGGFYGYTF. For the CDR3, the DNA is TGTGCCAGCAGCTTAGCGATTACGTCCAGAGTGGGGGGATTCTATGGCTACACCTTC. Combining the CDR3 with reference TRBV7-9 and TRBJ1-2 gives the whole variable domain DTGVSQNPRHKITKRGQNVTFRCDPISEHNRLYWYRQTLGQGPEFLTYFQNEAQLEKSRLLSDRFSAERPKGSFSTLEIQRTEQGDSAMYLCASSLAITSRVGGFYGYTFGSGTRLTVV.

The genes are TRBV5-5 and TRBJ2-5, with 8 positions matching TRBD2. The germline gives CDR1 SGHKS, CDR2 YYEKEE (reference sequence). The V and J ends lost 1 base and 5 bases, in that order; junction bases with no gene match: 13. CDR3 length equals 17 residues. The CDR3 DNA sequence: TGTGCCAGCAGCTTGCGACGCGGGGGGCTGGTTTCTGAGACCCAGTACTTC. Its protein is CASSLRRGGLVSETQYF.

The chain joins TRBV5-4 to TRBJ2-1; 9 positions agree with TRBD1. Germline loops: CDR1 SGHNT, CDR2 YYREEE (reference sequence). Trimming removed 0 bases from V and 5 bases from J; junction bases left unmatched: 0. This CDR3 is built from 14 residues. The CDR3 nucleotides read TGTGCCAGCAGCTTGGGGACAGGGGACAATGAGCAGTTCTTC. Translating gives CASSLGTGDNEQFF.

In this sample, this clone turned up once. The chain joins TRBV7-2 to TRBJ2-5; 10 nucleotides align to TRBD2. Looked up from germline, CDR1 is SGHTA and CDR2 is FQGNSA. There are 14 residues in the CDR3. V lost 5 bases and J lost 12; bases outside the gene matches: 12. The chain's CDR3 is CASSPAGGTKFEYF. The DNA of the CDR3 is TGTGCCAGCAGCCCAGCGGGGGGGACCAAGTTTGAGTACTTC. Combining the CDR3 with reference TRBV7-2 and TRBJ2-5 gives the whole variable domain GAGVSQSPSNKVTEKGKDVELRCDPISGHTALYWYRQSLGQGLEFLIYFQGNSAPDKSGLPSDRFSAERTGGSVSTLTIQRTQQEDSAVYLCASSPAGGTKFEYFGPGTRLLVL.

CDR3 in amino acids: CASGRTGGQETQYF. As DNA, the CDR3 is TGTGCCAGCGGAAGGACAGGGGGCCAGGAGACCCAGTACTTC. The chain combines TRBV2 with TRBJ2-5; TRBD1 agrees at 11 bases. From germline, CDR1 is SNHLY and CDR2 FYNNEI. The length of the CDR3 is 14 residues. The ends lost 8 bases at V and 5 bases at J; junction bases unmatched: 7.

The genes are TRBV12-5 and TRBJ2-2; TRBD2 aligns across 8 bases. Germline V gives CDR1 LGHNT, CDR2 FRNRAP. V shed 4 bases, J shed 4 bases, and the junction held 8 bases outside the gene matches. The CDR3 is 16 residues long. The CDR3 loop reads CASGSLPAGGTGELFF. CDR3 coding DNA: TGTGCTAGTGGTTCCCTCCCGGCGGGGGGCACCGGGGAGCTGTTTTTT.

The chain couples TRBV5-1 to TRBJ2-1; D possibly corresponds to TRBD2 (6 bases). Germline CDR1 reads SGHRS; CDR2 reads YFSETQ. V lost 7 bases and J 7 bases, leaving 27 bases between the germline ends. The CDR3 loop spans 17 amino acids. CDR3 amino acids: CASSASRWGEGKNEQFF. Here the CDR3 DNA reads TGCGCCAGCTCCGCTTCCAGGTGGGGGGAAGGTAAAAATGAGCAGTTCTTC.

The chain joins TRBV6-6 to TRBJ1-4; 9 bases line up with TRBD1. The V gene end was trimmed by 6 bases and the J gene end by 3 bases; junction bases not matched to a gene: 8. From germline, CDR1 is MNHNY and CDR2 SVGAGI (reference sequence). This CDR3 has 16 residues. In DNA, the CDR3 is TGTGCCAGCAGGGCCACAGGGGGCGAAGCTAATGAAAAACTGTTTTTT. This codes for CASRATGGEANEKLFF.

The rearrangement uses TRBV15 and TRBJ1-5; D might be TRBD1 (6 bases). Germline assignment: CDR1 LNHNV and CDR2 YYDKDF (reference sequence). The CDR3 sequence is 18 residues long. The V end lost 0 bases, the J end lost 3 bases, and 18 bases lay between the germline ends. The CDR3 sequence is CATSRDQGGGVDNQPQHF. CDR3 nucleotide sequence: TGTGCCACCAGCAGAGATCAGGGAGGGGGTGTTGACAATCAGCCCCAGCATTTT.

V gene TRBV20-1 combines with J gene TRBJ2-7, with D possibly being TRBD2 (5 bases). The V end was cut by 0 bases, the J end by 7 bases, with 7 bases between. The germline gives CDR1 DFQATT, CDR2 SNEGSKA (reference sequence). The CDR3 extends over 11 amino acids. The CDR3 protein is CSARDRGEQYF. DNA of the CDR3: TGCAGTGCTAGAGATCGGGGAGAGCAGTACTTC.

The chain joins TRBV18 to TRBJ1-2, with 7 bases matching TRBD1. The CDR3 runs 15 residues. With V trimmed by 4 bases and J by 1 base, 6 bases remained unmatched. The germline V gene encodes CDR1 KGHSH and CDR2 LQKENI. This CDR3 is CASSQTGQLNYGYTF. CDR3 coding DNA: TGTGCCAGCTCACAAACGGGACAGCTTAACTATGGCTACACCTTC.

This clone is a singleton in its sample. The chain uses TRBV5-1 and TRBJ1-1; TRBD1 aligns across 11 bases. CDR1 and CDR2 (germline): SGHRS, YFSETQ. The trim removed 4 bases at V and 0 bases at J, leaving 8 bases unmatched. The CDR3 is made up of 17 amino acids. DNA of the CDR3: TGCGCCAGCAGCCGGACAGGGGGCAATGAGATGAACACTGAAGCTTTCTTT. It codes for CASSRTGGNEMNTEAFF. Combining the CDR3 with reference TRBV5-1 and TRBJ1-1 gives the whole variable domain KAGVTQTPRYLIKTRGQQVTLSCSPISGHRSVSWYQQTPGQGLQFLFEYFSETQRNKGNFPGRFSGRQFSNSRSEMNVSTLELGDSALYLCASSRTGGNEMNTEAFFGQGTRLTVV.

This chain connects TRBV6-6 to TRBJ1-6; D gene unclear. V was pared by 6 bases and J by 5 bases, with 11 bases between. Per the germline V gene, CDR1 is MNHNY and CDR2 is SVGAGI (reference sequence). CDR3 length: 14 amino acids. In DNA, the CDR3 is TGTGCCAGCAGACCCTACGTGGATAATTCACCCCTCCACTTT. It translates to CASRPYVDNSPLHF.

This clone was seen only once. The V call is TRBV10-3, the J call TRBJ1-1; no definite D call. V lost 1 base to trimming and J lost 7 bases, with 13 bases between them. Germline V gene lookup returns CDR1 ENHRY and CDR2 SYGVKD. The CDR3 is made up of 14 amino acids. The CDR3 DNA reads TGTGCCATCAGTGAGTTCCCGGGGAAGGATGAAGCTTTCTTT. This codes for CAISEFPGKDEAFF.

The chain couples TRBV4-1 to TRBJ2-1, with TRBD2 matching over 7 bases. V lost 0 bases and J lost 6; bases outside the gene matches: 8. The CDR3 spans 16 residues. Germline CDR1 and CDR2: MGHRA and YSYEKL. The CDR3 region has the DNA TGCGCCAGCAGCCAAGATCTCGAGCGGGGTACCAATGAGCAGTTCTTC. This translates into CASSQDLERGTNEQFF.

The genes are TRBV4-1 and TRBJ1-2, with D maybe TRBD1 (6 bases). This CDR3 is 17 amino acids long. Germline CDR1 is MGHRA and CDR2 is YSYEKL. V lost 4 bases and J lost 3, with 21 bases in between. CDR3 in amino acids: CASSLSQGSRMDYGYTF. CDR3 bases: TGCGCCAGCAGCCTCTCACAGGGAAGCAGAATGGACTATGGCTACACCTTC.

The CDR3 bases are TGTGCCAGTAGTGCGGACAGAGGAGGTACTGAAGCTTTCTTT. Translating gives CASSADRGGTEAFF. The gene calls are TRBV19 and TRBJ1-1; D may be TRBD1 (6 bases). V lost 5 bases and J lost 5, with 15 bases in between. CDR3 length equals 14 residues. The germline V gene encodes CDR1 LNHDA and CDR2 SQIVND (reference sequence).

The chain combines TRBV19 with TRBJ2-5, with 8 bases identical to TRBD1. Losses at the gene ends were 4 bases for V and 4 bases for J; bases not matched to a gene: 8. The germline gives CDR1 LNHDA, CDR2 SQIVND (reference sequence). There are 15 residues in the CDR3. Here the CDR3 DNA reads TGTGCCAGTAGTACCTCAGGGGGCGGAGGAGAGACCCAGTACTTC. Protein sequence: CASSTSGGGGETQYF. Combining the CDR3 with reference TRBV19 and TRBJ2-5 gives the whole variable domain DGGITQSPKYLFRKEGQNVTLSCEQNLNHDAMYWYRQDPGQGLRLIYYSQIVNDFQKGDIAEGYSVSREKKESFPLTVTSAQKNPTAFYLCASSTSGGGGETQYFGPGTRLLVL.

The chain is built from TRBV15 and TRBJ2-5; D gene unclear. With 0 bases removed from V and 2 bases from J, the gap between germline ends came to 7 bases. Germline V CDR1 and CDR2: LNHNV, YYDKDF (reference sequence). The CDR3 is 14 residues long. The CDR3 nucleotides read TGTGCCACCAGCAGAGACCGTACTCAAGAGACCCAGTACTTC. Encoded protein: CATSRDRTQETQYF.

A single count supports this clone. The CDR3 reads CASSAVGDNQPQHF. The CDR3 DNA follows: TGTGCCAGCAGCGCGGTTGGAGACAATCAGCCCCAGCATTTT. This chain joins TRBV9 and TRBJ1-5; D is unresolved. Deletions cut 3 bases from V and 3 bases from J, with 10 bases between. There are 14 residues in the CDR3. CDR1 SGDLS and CDR2 YYNGEE come from the germline V gene.

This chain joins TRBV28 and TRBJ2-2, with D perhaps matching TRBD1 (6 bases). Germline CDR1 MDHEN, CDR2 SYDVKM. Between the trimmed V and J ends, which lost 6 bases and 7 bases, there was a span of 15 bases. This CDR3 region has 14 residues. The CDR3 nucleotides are TGTGCCAGCAGGGTGACAGGTGTCGGCGGGGAGCTGTTTTTT. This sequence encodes CASRVTGVGGELFF.

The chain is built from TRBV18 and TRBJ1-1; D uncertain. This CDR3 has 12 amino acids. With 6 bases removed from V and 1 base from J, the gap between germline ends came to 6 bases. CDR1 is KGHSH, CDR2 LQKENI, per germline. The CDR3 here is CASSPGNTEAFF. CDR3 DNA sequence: TGTGCCAGCTCCCCGGGGAACACTGAAGCTTTCTTT. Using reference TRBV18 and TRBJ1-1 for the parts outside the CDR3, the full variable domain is NAGVMQNPRHLVRRRGQEARLRCSPMKGHSHVYWYRQLPEEGLKFMVYLQKENIIDESGMPKERFSAEFPKEGPSILRIQQVVRGDSAAYFCASSPGNTEAFFGQGTRLTVV.

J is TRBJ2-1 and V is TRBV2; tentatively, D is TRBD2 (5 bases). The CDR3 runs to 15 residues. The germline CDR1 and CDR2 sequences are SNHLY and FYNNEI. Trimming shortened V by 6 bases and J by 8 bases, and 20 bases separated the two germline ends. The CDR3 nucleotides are TGTGCCAGCAGCTCTCCGGGATTCCGACGCGATGAGCAGTTCTTC. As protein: CASSSPGFRRDEQFF. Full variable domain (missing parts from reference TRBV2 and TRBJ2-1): EPEVTQTPSHQVTQMGQEVILRCVPISNHLYFYWYRQILGQKVEFLVSFYNNEISEKSEIFDDQFSVERPDGSNFTLKIRSTKLEDSAMYFCASSSPGFRRDEQFFGPGTRLTVL.

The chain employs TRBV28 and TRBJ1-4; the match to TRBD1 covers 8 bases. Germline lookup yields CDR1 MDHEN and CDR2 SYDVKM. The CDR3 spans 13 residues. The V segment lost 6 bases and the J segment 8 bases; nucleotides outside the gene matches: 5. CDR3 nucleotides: TGTGCCAGCAGGCCCCAGGGGGCGGAAAAACTGTTTTTT. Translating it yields CASRPQGAEKLFF.

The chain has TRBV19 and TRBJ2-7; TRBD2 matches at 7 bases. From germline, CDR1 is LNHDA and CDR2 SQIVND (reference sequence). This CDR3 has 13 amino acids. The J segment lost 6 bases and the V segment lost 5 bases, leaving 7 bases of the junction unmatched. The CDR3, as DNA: TGTGCCAGTAGTGCAAGAGGGGAGGGCGAGCAGTACTTC. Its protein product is CASSARGEGEQYF.

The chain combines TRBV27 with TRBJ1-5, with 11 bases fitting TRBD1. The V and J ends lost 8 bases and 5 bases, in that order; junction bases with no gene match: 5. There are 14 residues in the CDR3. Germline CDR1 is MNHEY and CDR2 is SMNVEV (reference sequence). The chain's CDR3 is CASRRTGGYQPQHF. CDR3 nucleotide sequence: TGTGCCAGCCGACGGACAGGGGGCTATCAGCCCCAGCATTTT.

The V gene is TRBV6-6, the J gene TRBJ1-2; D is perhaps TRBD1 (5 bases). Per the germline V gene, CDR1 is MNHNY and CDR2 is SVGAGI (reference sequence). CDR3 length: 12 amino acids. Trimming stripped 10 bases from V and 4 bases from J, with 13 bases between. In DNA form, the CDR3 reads TGTGCCACCCCGGGGGTAACCTATGGCTACACCTTC. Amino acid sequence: CATPGVTYGYTF.